The clone carrying this T cell receptor (beta chain) appeared once. The CDR3 extends over 14 amino acids. Trimming left V 3 bases short and J 3 bases short, with 11 bases between. Per the germline V gene, CDR1 is MNHEY and CDR2 is SMNVEV (reference sequence). The source of the sample is a study of blood T cell repertoires in COVID-19. Background on the study: Donors in the United States, Italy and Spain gave samples during acute or convalescent COVID-19.

Assay used: immunoSEQ multiplex PCR; TCRdb lists only in-frame clones, some missing. The repertoire includes roughly 200,000 clones, 70% to 90% of them detected once, and roughly 1.5% sits in the top ten. This chain uses TRBV27 with TRBJ1-1; D is perhaps TRBD1 (5 bases). The specimen was peripheral blood. This receptor was taken from a man younger than 30 with active or convalescent COVID-19. CDR3 residues: CASSFGGFDTEAFF. In nucleotides, the CDR3 is TGTGCCAGCAGTTTCGGGGGATTTGACACTGAAGCTTTCTTT.